The rows below give T cell receptor beta chains drawn from one sample of a study of blood T cell repertoires in COVID-19. Data came from immunoSEQ multiplex PCR; TCRdb stores just in-frame clones and leaves some out. The sample lists some 200,000 clones; approximately 84% were seen once. Sequenced sample: peripheral blood. The receptors derive from a human donor with acute or convalescent COVID-19. The donor label of this sample is uncertain. Both conserved end residues are part of each CDR3. Fields, in order: J gene, clone size, D gene, V gene, CDR3 length, CDR3 protein, CDR3 DNA. D genes are given only for firm matches. The size field is filled for only some rows; it gives once, few, many or a size class.

TRBJ2-1,once,TRBD2,TRBV5-1,16,CASSSLAGENYNEQFF,TGCGCCAGCAGCTCCTTAGCGGGAGAGAATTACAATGAGCAGTTCTTC
TRBJ1-4,once,TRBD1,TRBV2,14,CASSMDRVDEKLFF,TGTGCCAGCAGCATGGACAGGGTCGATGAAAAACTGTTTTTT
TRBJ1-6,few,NA,TRBV19,17,CASSPRGGQIDGSPLHF,TGTGCCAGTAGTCCCCGGGGGGGGCAGATTGATGGTTCACCCCTCCACTTT
TRBJ1-1,NA,NA,TRBV28,17,CASSLEPRTRMNTEAFF,TGTGCCAGCAGTTTAGAACCCCGGACAAGGATGAACACTGAAGCTTTCTTT
TRBJ1-5,NA,TRBD1,TRBV7-9,17,CASSYIRDRGYYQPQHF,TGTGCCAGCAGCTACATCCGGGACAGGGGTTATTATCAGCCCCAGCATTTT
TRBJ1-3,NA,NA,TRBV5-1,16,CASSLGRRSSGNTIYF,TGCGCCAGCAGCTTGGGGAGGCGGAGCTCTGGAAACACCATATATTTT
TRBJ2-2,NA,TRBD1,TRBV11-3,17,CASSTPTGTVNTGELFF,TGTGCCAGCAGCACGCCTACTGGGACAGTTAACACCGGGGAGCTGTTTTTT
TRBJ2-1,once,TRBD2,TRBV6-4,14,CASSETSKHNEQFF,TGTGCCAGCAGTGAGACTAGCAAACACAATGAGCAGTTCTTC
TRBJ1-2,NA,TRBD1,TRBV6-5,15,CASSLGTGSIGGYTF,TGTGCCAGCAGTTTGGGGACAGGGTCAATCGGTGGCTACACCTTC
TRBJ1-2,NA,NA,TRBV12-3/TRBV12-4,13,CASTNRANYGYTF,TGTGCCAGCACTAACCGAGCTAACTATGGCTACACCTTC
TRBJ2-1,NA,NA,TRBV6-5,12,CATWTTWNEQFF,TGTGCCACCTGGACAACGTGGAATGAGCAGTTCTTC
TRBJ2-3,NA,NA,TRBV2,14,CASSLGLGADTQYF,TGTGCCAGCAGCTTGGGGCTGGGCGCAGATACGCAGTATTTT
TRBJ2-3,NA,NA,TRBV5-4,13,CASSLGGPDTQYF,TGTGCCAGCAGCTTGGGAGGGCCAGATACGCAGTATTTT
TRBJ2-5,once,TRBD1,TRBV18,16,CASSPSSGTAQETQYF,TGTGCCAGCTCACCTTCTTCCGGGACAGCCCAAGAGACCCAGTACTTC
TRBJ2-1,NA,TRBD2,TRBV27,16,CASLPQGLAVYNEQFF,TGTGCCAGCCTCCCGCAGGGACTAGCGGTATACAATGAGCAGTTCTTC
TRBJ1-1,NA,TRBD1,TRBV18,15,CASSPGQGLNTEAFF,TGTGCCAGCTCGCCCGGACAGGGCCTGAACACTGAAGCTTTCTTT
TRBJ2-3,NA,TRBD1,TRBV6-4,14,CASSDTGGTDTQYF,TGTGCCAGCAGTGACACAGGGGGGACAGATACGCAGTATTTT
TRBJ1-5,NA,NA,TRBV6-5,13,CASTMGGNQPQHF,TGTGCCAGCACAATGGGGGGAAACCAGCCCCAGCATTTT
TRBJ2-3,NA,TRBD1,TRBV24-1,15,CATGRRDRDTDTQYF,TGTGCCACCGGACGCCGGGACAGGGACACAGATACGCAGTATTTT
TRBJ1-2,NA,NA,TRBV19,13,CASSITGTHGYTF,TGTGCCAGTAGTATCACGGGAACTCATGGCTACACCTTC
TRBJ2-3,NA,NA,TRBV28,15,CASSFDSTSTDTQYF,TGTGCCAGCAGTTTTGACTCCACTAGCACAGATACGCAGTATTTT
TRBJ2-7,NA,NA,TRBV10-3,14,CAISWGGANYEQYF,TGTGCCATCAGTTGGGGGGGGGCGAACTACGAGCAGTACTTC
TRBJ2-1,NA,TRBD2,TRBV9,15,CASSVSSGGRGEQFF,TGTGCCAGCAGCGTAAGTAGCGGGGGCCGCGGTGAGCAGTTCTTC
TRBJ1-4,NA,NA,TRBV29-1,12,CSVEGPAEKLFF,TGCAGCGTTGAGGGCCCGGCCGAAAAACTGTTTTTT
TRBJ2-6,NA,TRBD1,TRBV3-1/TRBV3-2,19,CASSQELSRTGTGANVLTF,TGTGCCAGCAGCCAAGAGCTGAGCCGGACAGGTACTGGGGCCAACGTCCTGACTTTC
TRBJ2-7,once,TRBD1,TRBV27,16,CASSLGQGRSTYEQYF,TGTGCCAGCAGTCTAGGACAGGGGAGGTCAACCTACGAGCAGTACTTC
TRBJ1-5,NA,NA,TRBV6-2/TRBV6-3,12,CASSYPSQPQHF,TGTGCCAGCAGTTATCCCTCTCAGCCCCAGCATTTT
TRBJ1-2,NA,NA,TRBV29-1,11,CSAHHNYGYTF,TGCAGCGCACACCACAACTATGGCTACACCTTC
TRBJ1-2,NA,NA,TRBV5-1,14,CASSLVAQNYGYTF,TGCGCCAGCAGCTTGGTAGCCCAGAACTATGGCTACACCTTC
TRBJ2-1,once,NA,TRBV7-2,15,CASSFPGQRDRQQFF,TGTGCCAGCAGCTTCCCAGGACAGAGGGACCGGCAGCAGTTCTTC
TRBJ1-2,NA,NA,TRBV6-6,16,CASSPYAGGESYGYTF,TGTGCCAGCAGTCCATATGCGGGGGGCGAGTCTTATGGCTACACCTTC
TRBJ2-1,NA,NA,TRBV6-6,14,CASSYSDTGYEQFF,TGTGCCAGCAGTTACTCGGACACAGGCTATGAGCAGTTCTTC
TRBJ1-2,NA,NA,TRBV10-3,14,CAISVRGSNYGYTF,TGTGCCATCAGTGTCAGGGGCTCTAACTATGGCTACACCTTC
TRBJ2-1,NA,TRBD2,TRBV7-8,16,CASKTNSGRSYNEQFF,TGTGCCAGCAAAACGAATAGCGGGAGGTCCTACAATGAGCAGTTCTTC
TRBJ2-5,once,NA,TRBV12-3/TRBV12-4,13,CASAYGGVETQYF,TGTGCCAGCGCATACGGAGGGGTAGAGACCCAGTACTTC
TRBJ2-1,medium-sized,NA,TRBV12-3/TRBV12-4,13,CASSLVGGNEQFF,TGTGCCAGCAGTTTAGTGGGGGGCAATGAGCAGTTCTTC
TRBJ2-5,NA,NA,TRBV5-4,16,CASRPSSSEDQETQYF,TGTGCCAGCAGGCCTTCGTCCTCCGAGGACCAAGAGACCCAGTACTTC
TRBJ1-6,NA,NA,TRBV28,12,CASSSLDSPLHF,TGTGCCAGCAGTTCCCTCGATTCACCCCTCCACTTT
TRBJ2-7,NA,TRBD2,TRBV5-1,14,CASRNSGRSHEQYF,TGCGCCAGCAGAAATAGCGGGAGATCCCACGAGCAGTACTTC
TRBJ2-1,NA,TRBD2,TRBV3-1/TRBV3-2,17,CASSQGGASGRRVEQFF,TGTGCCAGCAGCCAAGGTGGGGCTAGCGGGAGGAGGGTTGAGCAGTTCTTC
TRBJ1-2,NA,TRBD1,TRBV3-1/TRBV3-2,14,CASSQDGTVYGYTF,TGTGCCAGCAGCCAAGACGGGACAGTCTATGGCTACACCTTC